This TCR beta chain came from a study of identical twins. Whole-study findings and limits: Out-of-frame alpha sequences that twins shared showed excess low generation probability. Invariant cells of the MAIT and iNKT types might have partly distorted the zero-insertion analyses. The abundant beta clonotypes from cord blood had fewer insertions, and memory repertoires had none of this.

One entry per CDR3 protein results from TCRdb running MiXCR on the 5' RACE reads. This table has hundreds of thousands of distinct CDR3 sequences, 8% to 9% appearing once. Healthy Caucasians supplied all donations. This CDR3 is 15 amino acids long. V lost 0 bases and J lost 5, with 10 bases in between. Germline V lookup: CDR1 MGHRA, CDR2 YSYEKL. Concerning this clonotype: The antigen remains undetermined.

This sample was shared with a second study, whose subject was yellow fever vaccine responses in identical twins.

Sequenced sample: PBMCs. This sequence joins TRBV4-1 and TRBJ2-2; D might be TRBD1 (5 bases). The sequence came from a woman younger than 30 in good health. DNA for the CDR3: TGCGCCAGCAGCCAAGAGGCAGGGCATACCGGGGAGCTGTTTTTT. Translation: CASSQEAGHTGELFF.